This TCR beta chain was identified during a study of regulatory T cells in long-lasting Graves disease. Assembly of TCR beta libraries relied on iRepertoire HTBI primers together with Arm-PCR of CDR3 regions. TCRdb recomputed calls from the multiplex PCR reads with MiXCR, one row per CDR3 protein. The sample carries 400,000 to 500,000 distinct CDR3 sequences, around 21% recorded once. Sample time point: persistent/refractory GD, antithyroid drugs over 5 years with positive TRAb. Extracted PBMC RNA gave rise to the TCR library. There are 16 residues in the CDR3. V dropped 2 bases and J dropped 2 bases, with 15 bases sitting between them. Looked up from germline, CDR1 is MNHEY and CDR2 is SVGAGI. In this sample, this clonotype turned up many times.

The sample was peripheral blood mononuclear cells (PBMCs), taken when the disease was refractory, from a patient treated with antithyroid drugs. The receptor was derived from a female donor with Graves disease. The chain is built from TRBV6-5 and TRBJ2-5, with D possibly being TRBD2 (5 bases). For the CDR3, the DNA is TGTGCCAGCAGTTACGACATCTCCGGGGTACAAGAGACCCAGTACTTC. It yields the protein CASSYDISGVQETQYF.